This TCR beta chain is drawn from a study of OX40 agonist ivuxolimab in advanced cancers. There are 15 residues in the CDR3. After removal of 6 bases from V and 2 bases from J, the junction contained 6 bases not matched to a gene. CDR1 MGHRA and CDR2 YSYEKL come from the germline V gene. Repertoires were generated with immunoSEQ multiplex PCR, while TCRdb's copy carries only in-frame clones and drops some. The repertoire holds tens of thousands of clones, with 80% to 90% as singletons. The sequence came from an adult with an advanced solid tumor such as melanoma, head and neck, liver or kidney cancer. The starting material was CD4+ or CD8+ T cells sorted from blood, obtained in a trial of the OX40 agonist ivuxolimab. The V gene is TRBV4-1, the J gene TRBJ2-3; 9 positions match TRBD2. CDR3 DNA: TGCGCCAGCAGTCCTAGCGGGACTTACACAGATACGCAGTATTTT. This sequence encodes CASSPSGTYTDTQYF.